This is a list of T cell receptor beta chains from one sample in a study of identical twins. TCRdb reprocessed the 5' RACE reads via MiXCR and lists one record per CDR3 protein. The table lists 200,000 to 250,000 distinct CDR3 sequences, 11% to 15% of them singletons, with 7% to 9.5% in the top ten. Sequenced: memory (CD45RO+) T cells sorted from blood. The receptors were gathered from a woman aged 18-30 years in good health. Both conserved end residues are part of each CDR3. The D gene is left open where the match is weak.

CDR3 protein	D gene	J gene	V gene
CASSAGGIYEQYF	-	TRBJ2-7	TRBV5-6
CASSELTAQETQYF	-	TRBJ2-5	TRBV2
CASSSSGQGDTGELFF	TRBD1	TRBJ2-2	TRBV5-1
CASSQDKGEYGYTF	-	TRBJ1-2	TRBV4-2
CASSPQSSGRSSTQYF	TRBD2	TRBJ2-5	TRBV18
CASSELGGRSYNEQFF	TRBD2	TRBJ2-1	TRBV25-1
CASSFSFGQGYEQYF	-	TRBJ2-7	TRBV7-2
CSVVAGNTEAFF	-	TRBJ1-1	TRBV29-1
CSVEDGQGGVF	TRBD1	TRBJ2-5	TRBV29-1
CASSSSQGRGDGYTF	TRBD1	TRBJ1-2	TRBV5-1
CAYGQGGTEAFF	TRBD1	TRBJ1-1	TRBV2
CASSLPKGTQYF	-	TRBJ2-5	TRBV27
CSAKGEGDQPQHF	-	TRBJ1-5	TRBV20-1
CASSRTQITKGGGELFF	-	TRBJ2-2	TRBV11-2
CASSLVQGGYTF	-	TRBJ1-2	TRBV7-2
CASSGGGRYQETQYF	TRBD2	TRBJ2-5	TRBV5-1
CASSPGTISYEQYF	TRBD2	TRBJ2-7	TRBV5-6
CASAGTSGGDTQYF	TRBD2	TRBJ2-3	TRBV12-5
CASKEWGSGQAFF	-	TRBJ1-1	TRBV19
CASSERWDRAYEQYF	TRBD1	TRBJ2-7	TRBV6-1
CASSYGRGHMNTEAFF	-	TRBJ1-1	TRBV6-5
CASSFNWNTEAFF	-	TRBJ1-1	TRBV11-2
CASRTSGRGVGEQFF	TRBD2	TRBJ2-1	TRBV12-3/TRBV12-4
CASGLSPGLAGAGSYNEQFF	TRBD2	TRBJ2-1	TRBV12-5
CASSFGQRGRVVRSDEQFF	-	TRBJ2-1	TRBV11-1
CASRDTSGTLNEQFF	TRBD2	TRBJ2-1	TRBV3-1
CSARFSGSYNEQFF	TRBD2	TRBJ2-1	TRBV20-1
CASSYSSDTQYF	-	TRBJ2-3	TRBV6-6
CSAPPGRGGTDTQYF	TRBD2	TRBJ2-3	TRBV20-1
CATSAYKGDTQYF	-	TRBJ2-3	TRBV24-1
CASSESLQSYEQYF	-	TRBJ2-7	TRBV6-1
CASSLAGQGAWGTEAFF	TRBD1	TRBJ1-1	TRBV5-1
CAITQGAGIYTEAFF	TRBD1	TRBJ1-1	TRBV2
CASSPGGTHTEAFF	-	TRBJ1-1	TRBV9
CASRGGDTDTQYF	-	TRBJ2-3	TRBV27
CASSRGQGEQPQHF	TRBD1	TRBJ1-5	TRBV18
CASRQTATQETQYF	-	TRBJ2-5	TRBV5-1
CATSDSQNIQYF	-	TRBJ2-4	TRBV24-1
CATSVDRGLDEQYF	TRBD1	TRBJ2-7	TRBV15
CASSKDSVGQETQYF	-	TRBJ2-5	TRBV12-3/TRBV12-4
CASSLVAERGYTF	-	TRBJ1-2	TRBV5-1
CASSLRVGRDGELFF	-	TRBJ2-2	TRBV9
CASRMTGGRGQPQHF	TRBD1	TRBJ1-5	TRBV12-3/TRBV12-4